These T cell receptor beta chains were read from a single sample in a study of CD8 T cells in ankylosing spondylitis. TCRdb re-called the 5' RACE reads through MiXCR, storing one row per CDR3 protein. The sample yields some 290,000 distinct CDR3 sequences, over 15% seen once. The material sequenced was blood, either unsorted or a sorted T cell fraction (not recorded which). The receptor source for this set is a male donor with ankylosing spondylitis or in good health (not recorded which). Each CDR3 is given with its conserved first and last residue. The order of the fields is clone size, J gene, D gene, V gene, CDR3 DNA, CDR3 protein. D genes are given only for firm matches. Some rows mark clone size as missing; the rest say once, few, many or name a class of expanded clone.

clone_size: few
j_call: TRBJ2-4
d_call: -
v_call: TRBV29-1
cdr3_nt: TGCAGCGTGCTCTTACAGGGAGCCAAAAACATTCAGTACTTC
cdr3_aa: CSVLLQGAKNIQYF

clone_size: once
j_call: TRBJ1-3
d_call: -
v_call: TRBV5-1
cdr3_nt: TGCGTCAGCAGCTCAGAAGTCTCTGGAAACACCATATATTTT
cdr3_aa: CVSSSEVSGNTIYF

clone_size: many
j_call: TRBJ2-3
d_call: -
v_call: TRBV5-1
cdr3_nt: TGCGCCAGCAGCGTCGAGGGGGGAGATACGCAGTATTTT
cdr3_aa: CASSVEGGDTQYF

clone_size: -
j_call: TRBJ2-6
d_call: -
v_call: TRBV27
cdr3_nt: TGTGCCAGCAGTTTGATGGGCGCCAGGGCACTAGATGGGGCCAACGTCCTGACTTTC
cdr3_aa: CASSLMGARALDGANVLTF

clone_size: few
j_call: TRBJ1-1
d_call: TRBD1
v_call: TRBV10-3
cdr3_nt: TGTGCCATCAGCGCAGACAGGGACCTCTCTGAAGCTTTCTTT
cdr3_aa: CAISADRDLSEAFF

clone_size: many
j_call: TRBJ1-5
d_call: -
v_call: TRBV5-1
cdr3_nt: TGCGCCAGCAGCTTGTCTGGGGACTTCAATCAGCCCCAGCATTTT
cdr3_aa: CASSLSGDFNQPQHF

clone_size: -
j_call: TRBJ2-2
d_call: TRBD1
v_call: TRBV4-1
cdr3_nt: TGCGCCAGCAGCCAAGCCGGGACAGTAAACACCGGGGAGCTGTTTTTT
cdr3_aa: CASSQAGTVNTGELFF

clone_size: -
j_call: TRBJ2-1
d_call: TRBD1
v_call: TRBV6-5
cdr3_nt: TGTGCCAGCAGTGAGACCGGGACAGGGTTATTCTTC
cdr3_aa: CASSETGTGLFF

clone_size: -
j_call: TRBJ2-2
d_call: -
v_call: TRBV14
cdr3_nt: TGTGCCAGCAGCCTACAGGGATCCCCCGGGGAGCTGTTTTTT
cdr3_aa: CASSLQGSPGELFF

clone_size: few
j_call: TRBJ1-5
d_call: -
v_call: TRBV28
cdr3_nt: TGTGCCAGCAGTTTAATGGCAGGGTCCCAGCCCCAGCATTTT
cdr3_aa: CASSLMAGSQPQHF

clone_size: -
j_call: TRBJ2-5
d_call: -
v_call: TRBV20-1
cdr3_nt: TGCAGTGCGCCTATGCTGTCCGACGGGACCCAGTACTTC
cdr3_aa: CSAPMLSDGTQYF

clone_size: few
j_call: TRBJ1-5
d_call: -
v_call: TRBV28
cdr3_nt: TGTGCCAGCAGTTTATGGGGTAATCAGCCCCAGCATTTT
cdr3_aa: CASSLWGNQPQHF

clone_size: -
j_call: TRBJ1-1
d_call: -
v_call: TRBV20-1
cdr3_nt: TGCAGTGCTCATACTGGTCAGAACACTGAAGCTTTCTTT
cdr3_aa: CSAHTGQNTEAFF

clone_size: -
j_call: TRBJ2-1
d_call: TRBD2
v_call: TRBV5-1
cdr3_nt: TGCGCCAGCAGCCCGGGACTAGCGGGGACTAGCTCCTACAATGAGCAGTTCTTC
cdr3_aa: CASSPGLAGTSSYNEQFF

clone_size: -
j_call: TRBJ2-2
d_call: TRBD2
v_call: TRBV5-5
cdr3_nt: TGTGCCAGCAGCTTTCGACTAGCGGGAGTGGGCGGGGAGCTGTTTTTT
cdr3_aa: CASSFRLAGVGGELFF

clone_size: few
j_call: TRBJ2-3
d_call: -
v_call: TRBV5-6
cdr3_nt: TGTGCCAGCAGCTTGGCAGCCGACGCAGATACGCAGTATTTT
cdr3_aa: CASSLAADADTQYF

clone_size: many
j_call: TRBJ1-1
d_call: -
v_call: TRBV9
cdr3_nt: TGTGCCAGCAGCGTAGCTCCCCAGCGGAACACTGAAGCTTTCTTT
cdr3_aa: CASSVAPQRNTEAFF

clone_size: many
j_call: TRBJ1-6
d_call: -
v_call: TRBV20-1
cdr3_nt: TGCAGTGCTAGCGTCGGGGCCAATAATTCACCCCTCCACTTT
cdr3_aa: CSASVGANNSPLHF

clone_size: -
j_call: TRBJ2-2
d_call: -
v_call: TRBV12-5
cdr3_nt: TGTGCTAGTGGTTTGGTAGGGAGGACCGGGGAGCTGTTTTTT
cdr3_aa: CASGLVGRTGELFF

clone_size: -
j_call: TRBJ2-2
d_call: TRBD1
v_call: TRBV19
cdr3_nt: TGTGCCAGTAGTCCGAACAGGGGGCCCGGGGAGCTGTTTTTT
cdr3_aa: CASSPNRGPGELFF

clone_size: few
j_call: TRBJ2-5
d_call: TRBD2
v_call: TRBV5-1
cdr3_nt: TGCGCCAGCAGCTTGGTAGCGGGGTTCCAAGAGACCCAGTACTTC
cdr3_aa: CASSLVAGFQETQYF

clone_size: -
j_call: TRBJ2-1
d_call: TRBD2
v_call: TRBV7-8
cdr3_nt: TGTGCCAGCAACCATAAAGCGGGACCATACAATGAGCAGTTCTTC
cdr3_aa: CASNHKAGPYNEQFF

clone_size: -
j_call: TRBJ2-5
d_call: -
v_call: TRBV11-2
cdr3_nt: TGTGCCAGCAGAATACGTAGTGGGGGGGAGACCCAGTACTTC
cdr3_aa: CASRIRSGGETQYF

clone_size: -
j_call: TRBJ2-5
d_call: TRBD1
v_call: TRBV29-1
cdr3_nt: TGCAGCGGGACAGGGGAAGAGACCCAGTACTTC
cdr3_aa: CSGTGEETQYF

clone_size: -
j_call: TRBJ2-1
d_call: -
v_call: TRBV20-1
cdr3_nt: TGCAGTGCTAGAGATCTCTATGAGCAGTTCTTC
cdr3_aa: CSARDLYEQFF

clone_size: few
j_call: TRBJ2-5
d_call: -
v_call: TRBV24-1
cdr3_nt: TGTGCCACCAGTGGGGCCTCTGATATGAAGACCCAGTACTTC
cdr3_aa: CATSGASDMKTQYF

clone_size: few
j_call: TRBJ2-3
d_call: -
v_call: TRBV12-3/TRBV12-4
cdr3_nt: TGTGCCAGCAGGCTTACGGACGTAGATACGCAGTATTTT
cdr3_aa: CASRLTDVDTQYF

clone_size: -
j_call: TRBJ2-2
d_call: -
v_call: TRBV12-3/TRBV12-4
cdr3_nt: TGTGCCAGCAGCCGCGGACTCCCACGTCGGACCGGGGAGCTGTTTTTT
cdr3_aa: CASSRGLPRRTGELFF

clone_size: few
j_call: TRBJ2-6
d_call: -
v_call: TRBV15
cdr3_nt: TGTGCCACCAGCAGAGTGGAGGGGACTGGGGCCAACGTCCTGACTTTC
cdr3_aa: CATSRVEGTGANVLTF

clone_size: -
j_call: TRBJ1-1
d_call: -
v_call: TRBV7-9
cdr3_nt: TGTGCCAGCAGCTTAGATGTATTGGGCGAAGCTTTCTTT
cdr3_aa: CASSLDVLGEAFF

clone_size: -
j_call: TRBJ2-1
d_call: -
v_call: TRBV10-2
cdr3_nt: TGCGCCAGCAGGGGTCAGAGGGCCTCCTACAATGAGCAGTTCTTC
cdr3_aa: CASRGQRASYNEQFF

clone_size: -
j_call: TRBJ2-1
d_call: TRBD1
v_call: TRBV6-1
cdr3_nt: TGTGCCAGCAGTGGGGGGACAGGGGTCTCATATGAGCAGTTCTTC
cdr3_aa: CASSGGTGVSYEQFF

clone_size: many
j_call: TRBJ1-1
d_call: -
v_call: TRBV12-3/TRBV12-4
cdr3_nt: TGTGCCAGCAGTTTTAGGTCCACTGAAGCTTTCTTT
cdr3_aa: CASSFRSTEAFF

clone_size: -
j_call: TRBJ2-6
d_call: -
v_call: TRBV11-2
cdr3_nt: TGTGCCAGCAGCTTAGACCTTAACAGGGAAGGCCTTGGTGGGGCCAACGTCCTGACTTTC
cdr3_aa: CASSLDLNREGLGGANVLTF

clone_size: many
j_call: TRBJ2-5
d_call: TRBD2
v_call: TRBV3-1
cdr3_nt: TGTGCCAGCAGCCAAGCCGGGACTACCCCAGAGACCCAGTACTTC
cdr3_aa: CASSQAGTTPETQYF

clone_size: -
j_call: TRBJ1-5
d_call: -
v_call: TRBV18
cdr3_nt: TGTGCCAGCTCACCATTTTATCCTAATAATCAGCCCCAGCATTTT
cdr3_aa: CASSPFYPNNQPQHF

clone_size: few
j_call: TRBJ1-5
d_call: -
v_call: TRBV12-3/TRBV12-4
cdr3_nt: TGTGCCAGCAGTCGTCACAGGGAGGACCAGCCCCAGCATTTT
cdr3_aa: CASSRHREDQPQHF

clone_size: few
j_call: TRBJ2-3
d_call: -
v_call: TRBV5-1
cdr3_nt: TGCGCCAGCAGTACCAGTGGGGGCGGGAGCACAGATACGCAGTATTTT
cdr3_aa: CASSTSGGGSTDTQYF

clone_size: many
j_call: TRBJ1-4
d_call: -
v_call: TRBV29-1
cdr3_nt: TGCAGCGTCGCACAGACTACGAAAGAAAAACTGTTTTTT
cdr3_aa: CSVAQTTKEKLFF

clone_size: -
j_call: TRBJ1-5
d_call: -
v_call: TRBV20-1
cdr3_nt: TGCAGTGCCAAACAAGGAGACAATCAGCCCCAGCATTTT
cdr3_aa: CSAKQGDNQPQHF

clone_size: -
j_call: TRBJ2-1
d_call: TRBD2
v_call: TRBV6-2/TRBV6-3
cdr3_nt: TGTGCCAGCAGACGACTAGCGGGCGACGACAATGAGCAGTTCTTC
cdr3_aa: CASRRLAGDDNEQFF

clone_size: -
j_call: TRBJ2-5
d_call: TRBD1
v_call: TRBV19
cdr3_nt: TGTGCCAGTAGTATGGGACAGGGAGAGACCCAGTACTTC
cdr3_aa: CASSMGQGETQYF

clone_size: few
j_call: TRBJ1-2
d_call: TRBD1
v_call: TRBV20-1
cdr3_nt: TGCAGTGCTAGTGAGGGGGCTACGAACTATGGCTACACCTTC
cdr3_aa: CSASEGATNYGYTF

clone_size: many
j_call: TRBJ2-2
d_call: -
v_call: TRBV24-1
cdr3_nt: TGTGCCACCAGTGCGACAGGGAACACCGGGGAGCTGTTTTTT
cdr3_aa: CATSATGNTGELFF

clone_size: few
j_call: TRBJ1-5
d_call: -
v_call: TRBV28
cdr3_nt: TGTGCCAGCAGTTTAGCGGCAGGGAGGCATCAGCCCCAGCATTTT
cdr3_aa: CASSLAAGRHQPQHF

clone_size: many
j_call: TRBJ2-1
d_call: -
v_call: TRBV5-1
cdr3_nt: TGCGCCAGCAGCTTGGAGGAGAGTGAGCAGTTCTTC
cdr3_aa: CASSLEESEQFF

clone_size: few
j_call: TRBJ2-2
d_call: TRBD1
v_call: TRBV5-1
cdr3_nt: TGCGCCAGCAGCGGGACAGGTTTCGCGAACACCGGGGAGCTGTTTTTT
cdr3_aa: CASSGTGFANTGELFF

clone_size: few
j_call: TRBJ2-3
d_call: -
v_call: TRBV6-5
cdr3_nt: TGTGCCAGCATTTTCGGGGTCAGCACAGATACGCAGTATTTT
cdr3_aa: CASIFGVSTDTQYF

clone_size: few
j_call: TRBJ1-4
d_call: -
v_call: TRBV15
cdr3_nt: TGTGCCACCAGCAGAGGCAAGAGCGAAAAACTGTTTTTT
cdr3_aa: CATSRGKSEKLFF

clone_size: once
j_call: TRBJ1-4
d_call: -
v_call: TRBV28
cdr3_nt: TGTGCCAGCAGTTTCCAGGCAACTAATGAAAAACTGTTTTTT
cdr3_aa: CASSFQATNEKLFF

clone_size: few
j_call: TRBJ1-5
d_call: TRBD1
v_call: TRBV24-1
cdr3_nt: TGTGCCACCAGTGATGCAACAGGGGGTAGCAATCAGCCCCAGCATTTT
cdr3_aa: CATSDATGGSNQPQHF

clone_size: -
j_call: TRBJ2-5
d_call: TRBD1
v_call: TRBV2
cdr3_nt: TGTGCCAGCAGTGAAGCAGGGGACAGGGGGCTAGAGACCCAGTACTTC
cdr3_aa: CASSEAGDRGLETQYF

clone_size: -
j_call: TRBJ2-3
d_call: -
v_call: TRBV5-1
cdr3_nt: TGCGCCAGCACCCAAAGTTTAGCGCGATCGGATACGCAGTATTTT
cdr3_aa: CASTQSLARSDTQYF

clone_size: few
j_call: TRBJ2-2
d_call: TRBD2
v_call: TRBV5-1
cdr3_nt: TGCGCCAGCAGCCTACTAGCGGCGGGGGAGCTGTTTTTT
cdr3_aa: CASSLLAAGELFF

clone_size: -
j_call: TRBJ1-2
d_call: -
v_call: TRBV29-1
cdr3_nt: TGCAGCGTTGGGTTAGATGGCTACACCTTC
cdr3_aa: CSVGLDGYTF

clone_size: many
j_call: TRBJ2-6
d_call: -
v_call: TRBV20-1
cdr3_nt: TGCAGTGCACAAACTAGGACAGCGCACCGCTCTGGGGCCAACGTCCTGACTTTC
cdr3_aa: CSAQTRTAHRSGANVLTF

clone_size: few
j_call: TRBJ1-1
d_call: -
v_call: TRBV30
cdr3_nt: TGTGCCTGGAGTAAAGGGGGGGGAAACCCTGAAGCTTTCTTT
cdr3_aa: CAWSKGGGNPEAFF

clone_size: -
j_call: TRBJ2-1
d_call: TRBD2
v_call: TRBV3-1
cdr3_nt: TGTGCCAGCGACATGGGAGGGGAGCAGTTCTTC
cdr3_aa: CASDMGGEQFF